The text below deals with one T cell receptor (beta chain). No antigen is known for it. The CDR3 sequence is 15 residues long. After removal of 6 bases from V and 4 bases from J, the junction contained 9 bases not matched to a gene. CDR1 SNHLY and CDR2 FYNNEI come from the germline V gene. Scientists ran DNA taken from cultured CD4+ T cells through the Oncomine TCR Beta short-read assay for sequencing. TCRdb itself ran the PCR reads through MiXCR, one entry per CDR3 protein. The profile covers about 25,000 distinct CDR3 sequences, with about 42% appearing a single time and around 4% taken by the ten largest. The time point denotes: late sampling 161 to 241 days after vaccination in a few convalescent patients. Treatment meaning: roughly 10-day PBMC culture with coronavirus spike peptide pools or control peptides (ViraFEST assay). The sample belongs to a study of vaccination and CD4 T cells after COVID-19. Background on the study: The convalescents, six males and four females, included two who were Hispanic. Median time from second vaccine dose to sampling was 72 days (14 to 241). General study results and limits: This study had few convalescent patients and no early post-infection samples.

Here the sequenced sample was CD4+ T cells from blood, cultured in vitro, taken about 7 months after SARS-CoV-2 vaccination. The rearrangement joins TRBV2 to TRBJ2-5, with 9 positions matching TRBD1. The TCR was taken from a human donor who had recovered from COVID-19. CDR3 bases: TGTGCCAGCAGGGTTAGGACAGGGGTCAGAGAGACCCAGTACTTC. Its translation: CASRVRTGVRETQYF.